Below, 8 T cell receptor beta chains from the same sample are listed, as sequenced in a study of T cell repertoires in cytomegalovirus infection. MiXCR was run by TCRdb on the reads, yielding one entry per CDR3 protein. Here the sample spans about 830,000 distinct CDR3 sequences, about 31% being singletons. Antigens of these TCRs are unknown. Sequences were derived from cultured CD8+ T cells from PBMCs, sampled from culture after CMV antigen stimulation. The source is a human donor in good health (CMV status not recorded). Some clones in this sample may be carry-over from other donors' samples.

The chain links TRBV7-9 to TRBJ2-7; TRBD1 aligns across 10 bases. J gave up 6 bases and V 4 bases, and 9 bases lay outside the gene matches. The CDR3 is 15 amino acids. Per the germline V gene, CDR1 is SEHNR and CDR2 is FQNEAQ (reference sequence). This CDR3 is CASSSPGTGEVEQYF. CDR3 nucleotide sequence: TGTGCCAGCAGCTCCCCCGGGACAGGGGAGGTCGAGCAGTACTTC.

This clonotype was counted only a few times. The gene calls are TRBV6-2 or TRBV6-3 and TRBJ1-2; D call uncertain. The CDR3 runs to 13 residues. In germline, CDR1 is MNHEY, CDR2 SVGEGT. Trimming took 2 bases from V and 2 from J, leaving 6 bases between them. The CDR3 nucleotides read TGTGCCAGCAGTTACCAGCAGAACTATGGCTACACCTTC. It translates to CASSYQQNYGYTF.

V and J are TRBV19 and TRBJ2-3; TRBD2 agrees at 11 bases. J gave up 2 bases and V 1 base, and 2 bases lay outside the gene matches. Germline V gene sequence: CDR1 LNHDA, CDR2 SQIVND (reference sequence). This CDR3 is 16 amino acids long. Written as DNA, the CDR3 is TGTGCCAGTAGTATAGGACTAGCGGGAAACACAGATACGCAGTATTTT. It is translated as CASSIGLAGNTDTQYF.

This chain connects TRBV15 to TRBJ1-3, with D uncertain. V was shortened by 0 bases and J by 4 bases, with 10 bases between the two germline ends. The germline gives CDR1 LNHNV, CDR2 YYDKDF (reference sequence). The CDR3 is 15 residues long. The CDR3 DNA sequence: TGTGCCACCAGCAGAGAATCGGATCCCGGAAACACCATATATTTT. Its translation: CATSRESDPGNTIYF.

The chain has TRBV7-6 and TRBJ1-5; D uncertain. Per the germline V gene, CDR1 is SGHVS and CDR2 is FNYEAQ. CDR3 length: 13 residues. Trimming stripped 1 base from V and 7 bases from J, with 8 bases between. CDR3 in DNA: TGTGCCAGCAGCTTAGGGTGGGGACAGCCCCAGCATTTT. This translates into CASSLGWGQPQHF.

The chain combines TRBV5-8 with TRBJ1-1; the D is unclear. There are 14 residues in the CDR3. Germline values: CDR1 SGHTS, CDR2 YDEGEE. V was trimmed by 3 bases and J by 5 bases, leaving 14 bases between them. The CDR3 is CASSYRLGGTEAFF. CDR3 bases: TGTGCCAGCAGCTATCGGCTAGGTGGGACTGAAGCTTTCTTT.

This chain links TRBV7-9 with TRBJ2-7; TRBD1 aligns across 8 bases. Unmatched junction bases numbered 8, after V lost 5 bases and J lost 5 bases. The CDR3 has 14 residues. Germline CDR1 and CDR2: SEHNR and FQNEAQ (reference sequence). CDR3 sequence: CASSNRDRQDEQYV. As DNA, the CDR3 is TGTGCCAGCAGCAATCGGGACAGGCAGGACGAGCAGTACGTC.

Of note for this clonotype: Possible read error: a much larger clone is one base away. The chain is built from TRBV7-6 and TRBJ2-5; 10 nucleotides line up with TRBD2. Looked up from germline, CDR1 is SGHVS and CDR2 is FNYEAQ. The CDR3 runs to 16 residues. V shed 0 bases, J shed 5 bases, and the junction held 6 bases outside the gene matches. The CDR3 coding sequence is TGTGCCAGCAGCTTAGCAGTAGCGGGGGGAAATGAGACCCAGTACTTC. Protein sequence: CASSLAVAGGNETQYF.